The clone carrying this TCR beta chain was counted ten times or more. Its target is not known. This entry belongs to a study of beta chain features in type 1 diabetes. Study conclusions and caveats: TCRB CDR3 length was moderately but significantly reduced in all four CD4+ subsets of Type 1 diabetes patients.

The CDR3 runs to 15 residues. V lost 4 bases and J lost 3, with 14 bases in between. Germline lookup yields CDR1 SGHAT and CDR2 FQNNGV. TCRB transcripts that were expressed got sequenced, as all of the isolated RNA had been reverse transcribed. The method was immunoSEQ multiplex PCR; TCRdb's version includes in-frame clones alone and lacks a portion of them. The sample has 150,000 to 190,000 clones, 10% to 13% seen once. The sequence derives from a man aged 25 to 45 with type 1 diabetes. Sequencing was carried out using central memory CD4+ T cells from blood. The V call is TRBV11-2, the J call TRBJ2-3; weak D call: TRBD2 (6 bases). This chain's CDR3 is CASSSLDGRTDTQYF. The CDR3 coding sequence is TGTGCCAGCAGCTCGCTAGACGGGAGAACAGATACGCAGTATTTT. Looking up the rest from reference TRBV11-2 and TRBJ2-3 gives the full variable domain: EAGVAQSPRYKIIEKRQSVAFWCNPISGHATLYWYQQILGQGPKLLIQFQNNGVVDDSQLPKDRFSAERLKGVDSTLKIQPAKLEDSAVYLCASSSLDGRTDTQYFGPGTRLTVL.